This T cell receptor beta chain was recorded in a study of T cell responses to AZD1222 COVID-19 vaccine. Only in-frame clones appear in the TCRdb table, and some are missing; sequencing was by immunoSEQ multiplex PCR. In the table there are some 120,000 clones, about 88% of which are singletons. Study conclusions and caveats: No repertoire was sampled before or during the peak T cell response, only after it. Donors were mostly white British, more females; clonal diversity possibly underestimated. The span of vaccine-associated CD4 TCRs extended across spike, with dominance at 160-218 and 743-854. Among spike-specific TCRs, nearly half reportedly target unmutated variant regions.

On this clone itself: Its antigen is unidentified.

The CDR3 spans 15 residues. Per germline, CDR1 SNHLY and CDR2 FYNNEI. V gave up 5 bases and J gave up 2 bases; unmatched junction bases: 3. V usage is TRBV2 and J usage is TRBJ2-5, with TRBD2 matching over 12 bases. This material consisted of peripheral blood, taken on day 0 of AZD1222 vaccination. The clonotype originates from an adult in good health. This chain's CDR3 is CASSSTSGGQETQYF. CDR3 DNA sequence: TGTGCCAGCAGTTCGACTAGCGGGGGACAAGAGACCCAGTACTTC.